Each of the 5 T cell receptor beta chains below was sequenced from the same sample in a study of blood T cell repertoires in COVID-19. Repertoires were generated with immunoSEQ multiplex PCR, while TCRdb's copy carries only in-frame clones and drops some. The sample lists roughly 170,000 clones; over 80% were seen once. The sample was PBMCs or T cells enriched from blood (not recorded which). These receptors were obtained from a woman between 50 and 59 years old who had recovered from COVID-19.

The chain uses TRBV6-5 and TRBJ1-1; maybe TRBD1 (6 bases). The CDR3 sequence is 14 residues long. Trimming left V 2 bases short and J 4 bases short, with 11 bases between. Germline values: CDR1 MNHEY, CDR2 SVGAGI. In nucleotides, the CDR3 is TGTGCCAGCAGTTACGGGGGGGCAGGCACTGAAGCTTTCTTT. It codes for CASSYGGAGTEAFF.

The chain has TRBV30 and TRBJ2-3, with a tentative D call TRBD2 (6 bases). The V gene lost 4 bases and the J gene lost 6 bases, with 20 bases spanning the gap. There are 15 residues in the CDR3. The germline CDR1 and CDR2 sequences are GTSNPN and SVGIG (reference sequence). The CDR3 DNA reads TGTGCCTGGATGGGACTGGCCGGCTTGGCGGATACGCAGTATTTT. Its protein is CAWMGLAGLADTQYF.

The rearrangement uses TRBV28 and TRBJ1-2; D perhaps matches TRBD1 (5 bases). Germline CDR1 reads MDHEN; CDR2 reads SYDVKM. CDR3 length: 15 residues. V lost 5 bases, J lost 2 bases, and 15 bases lay in between. Here the CDR3 reads CASSNIGHPNYGYTF. The CDR3, as DNA: TGTGCCAGCAGTAATATAGGACACCCCAACTATGGCTACACCTTC.

The chain joins TRBV7-8 to TRBJ1-2, with 8 positions matching TRBD1. J lost 6 bases, V lost 5 bases, and 5 bases had no gene match. In germline, CDR1 is SGHVS, CDR2 FQNEAQ. The CDR3 consists of 13 residues. The CDR3 loop reads CASSLRQGNGYTF. The CDR3 DNA reads as TGTGCCAGCAGCCTACGACAGGGGAATGGCTACACCTTC.

V usage is TRBV12-3 or TRBV12-4 and J usage is TRBJ1-2; 7 nucleotides line up with TRBD1. The junction had 8 bases not matched to a gene; V was cut back by 8 bases and J by 5 bases. This CDR3 is 13 amino acids long. The CDR3 reads CASGSQGFYGYTF. In DNA, the CDR3 is TGTGCCAGCGGATCACAGGGGTTTTATGGCTACACCTTC.